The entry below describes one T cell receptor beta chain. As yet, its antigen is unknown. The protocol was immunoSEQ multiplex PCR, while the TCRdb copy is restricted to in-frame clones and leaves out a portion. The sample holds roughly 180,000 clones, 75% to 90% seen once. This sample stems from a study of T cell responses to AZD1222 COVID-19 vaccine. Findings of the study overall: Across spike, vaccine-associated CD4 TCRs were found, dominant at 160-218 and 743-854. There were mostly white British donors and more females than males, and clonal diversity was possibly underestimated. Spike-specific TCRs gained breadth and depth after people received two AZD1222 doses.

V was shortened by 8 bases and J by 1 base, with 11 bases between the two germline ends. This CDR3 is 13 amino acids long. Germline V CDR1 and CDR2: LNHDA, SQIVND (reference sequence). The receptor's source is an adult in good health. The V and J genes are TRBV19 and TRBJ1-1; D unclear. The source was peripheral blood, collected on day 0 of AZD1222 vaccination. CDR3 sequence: CASALVANTEAFF. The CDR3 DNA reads TGTGCCAGTGCCTTGGTAGCGAACACTGAAGCTTTCTTT. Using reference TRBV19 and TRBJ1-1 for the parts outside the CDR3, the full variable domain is DGGITQSPKYLFRKEGQNVTLSCEQNLNHDAMYWYRQDPGQGLRLIYYSQIVNDFQKGDIAEGYSVSREKKESFPLTVTSAQKNPTAFYLCASALVANTEAFFGQGTRLTVV.